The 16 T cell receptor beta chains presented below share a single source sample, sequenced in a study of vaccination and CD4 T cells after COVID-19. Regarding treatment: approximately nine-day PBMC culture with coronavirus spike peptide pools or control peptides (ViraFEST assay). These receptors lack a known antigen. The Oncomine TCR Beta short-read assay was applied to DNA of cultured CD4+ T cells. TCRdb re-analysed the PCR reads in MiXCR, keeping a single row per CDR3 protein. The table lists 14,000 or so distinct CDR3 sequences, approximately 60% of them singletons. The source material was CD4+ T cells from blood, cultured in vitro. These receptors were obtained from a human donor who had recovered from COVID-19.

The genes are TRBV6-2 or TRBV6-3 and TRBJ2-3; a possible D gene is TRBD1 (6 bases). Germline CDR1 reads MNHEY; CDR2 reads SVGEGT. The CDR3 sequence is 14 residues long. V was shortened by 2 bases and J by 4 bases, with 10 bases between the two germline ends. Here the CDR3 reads CASSYVQGPDTQYF. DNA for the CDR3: TGTGCCAGCAGTTACGTACAGGGTCCAGATACGCAGTATTTT.

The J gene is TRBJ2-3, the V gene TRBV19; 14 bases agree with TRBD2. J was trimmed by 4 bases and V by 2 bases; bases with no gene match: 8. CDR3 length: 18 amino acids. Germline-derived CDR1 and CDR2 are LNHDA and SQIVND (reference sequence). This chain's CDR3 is CASSILIPTSGRADTQYF. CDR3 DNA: TGTGCCAGTAGTATATTAATCCCGACTAGCGGGAGGGCAGATACGCAGTATTTT.

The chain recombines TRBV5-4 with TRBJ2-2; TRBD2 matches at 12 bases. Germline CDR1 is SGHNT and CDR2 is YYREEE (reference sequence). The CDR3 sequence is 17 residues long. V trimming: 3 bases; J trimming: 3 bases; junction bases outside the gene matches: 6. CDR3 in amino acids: CASSSATSGSYTGELFF. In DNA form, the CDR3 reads TGTGCCAGCAGCTCCGCGACTAGCGGGAGTTACACCGGGGAGCTGTTTTTT.

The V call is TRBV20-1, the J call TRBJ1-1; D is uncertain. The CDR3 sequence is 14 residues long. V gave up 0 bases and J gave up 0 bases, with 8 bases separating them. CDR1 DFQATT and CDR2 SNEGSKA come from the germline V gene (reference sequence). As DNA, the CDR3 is TGCAGTGCTAGAGACGCAACAGTGAACACTGAAGCTTTCTTT. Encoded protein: CSARDATVNTEAFF.

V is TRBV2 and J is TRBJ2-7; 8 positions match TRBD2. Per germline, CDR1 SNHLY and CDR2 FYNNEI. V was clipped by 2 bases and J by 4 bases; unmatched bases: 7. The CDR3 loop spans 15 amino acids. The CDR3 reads CASSELLAVAYEQYF. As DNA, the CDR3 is TGTGCCAGCAGTGAACTACTAGCGGTAGCTTACGAGCAGTACTTC.

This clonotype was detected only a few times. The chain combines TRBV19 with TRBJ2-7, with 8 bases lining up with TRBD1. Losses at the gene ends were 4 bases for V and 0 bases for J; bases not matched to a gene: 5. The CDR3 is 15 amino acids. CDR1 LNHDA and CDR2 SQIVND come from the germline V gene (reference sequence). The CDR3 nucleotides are TGTGCCAGTAGTACCCGACAGGGGTTCTCCTACGAGCAGTACTTC. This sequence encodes CASSTRQGFSYEQYF.

The CDR3 nucleotides are TGTGCCAGCAGCCAAGACCCTTTCCGGGCAAGCTCTACCTACGAGCAGTACTTC. Its translation is CASSQDPFRASSTYEQYF. This chain joins TRBV4-2 and TRBJ2-7; D is unclear. CDR1 and CDR2 (germline): LGHNA, YNFKEQ. Deletions cut 0 bases from V and 2 bases from J, with 20 bases between. The CDR3 is 18 residues long.

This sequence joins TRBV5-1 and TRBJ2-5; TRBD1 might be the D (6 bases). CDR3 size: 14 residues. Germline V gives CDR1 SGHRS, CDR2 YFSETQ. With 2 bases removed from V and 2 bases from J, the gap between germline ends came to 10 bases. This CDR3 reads CASSFDGQQETQYF. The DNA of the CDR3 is TGCGCCAGCAGCTTCGATGGACAGCAAGAGACCCAGTACTTC.

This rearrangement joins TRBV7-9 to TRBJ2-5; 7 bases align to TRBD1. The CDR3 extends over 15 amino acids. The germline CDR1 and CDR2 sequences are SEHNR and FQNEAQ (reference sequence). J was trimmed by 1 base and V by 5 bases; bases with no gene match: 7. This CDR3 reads CASSPDRDSQETQYF. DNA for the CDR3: TGTGCCAGCAGCCCAGACAGGGATAGCCAAGAGACCCAGTACTTC.

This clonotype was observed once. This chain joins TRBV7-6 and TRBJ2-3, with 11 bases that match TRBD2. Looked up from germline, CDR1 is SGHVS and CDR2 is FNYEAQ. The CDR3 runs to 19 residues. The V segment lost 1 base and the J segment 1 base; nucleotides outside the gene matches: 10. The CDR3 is CASSLGRIAGGPGTDTQYF. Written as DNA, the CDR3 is TGTGCCAGCAGCTTAGGCCGGATAGCGGGAGGGCCTGGCACAGATACGCAGTATTTT.

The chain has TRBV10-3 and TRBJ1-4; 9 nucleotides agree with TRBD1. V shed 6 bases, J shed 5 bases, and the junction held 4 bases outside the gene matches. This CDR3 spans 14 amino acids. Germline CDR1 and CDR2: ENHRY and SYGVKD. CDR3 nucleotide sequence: TGTGCCATCAGCTTGACAGGGGGAAATGAAAAACTGTTTTTT. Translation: CAISLTGGNEKLFF.

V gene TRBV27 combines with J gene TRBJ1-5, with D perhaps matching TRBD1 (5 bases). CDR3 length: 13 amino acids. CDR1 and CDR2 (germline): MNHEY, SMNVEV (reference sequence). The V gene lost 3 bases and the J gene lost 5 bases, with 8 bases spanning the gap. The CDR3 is CASSLQGDQPQHF. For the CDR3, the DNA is TGTGCCAGCAGTTTGCAGGGCGATCAGCCCCAGCATTTT.

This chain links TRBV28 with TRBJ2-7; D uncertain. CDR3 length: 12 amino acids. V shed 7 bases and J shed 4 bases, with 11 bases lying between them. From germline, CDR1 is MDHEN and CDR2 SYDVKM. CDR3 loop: CASTRGSYEQYF. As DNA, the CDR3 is TGTGCCAGCACTCGCGGAAGTTACGAGCAGTACTTC.

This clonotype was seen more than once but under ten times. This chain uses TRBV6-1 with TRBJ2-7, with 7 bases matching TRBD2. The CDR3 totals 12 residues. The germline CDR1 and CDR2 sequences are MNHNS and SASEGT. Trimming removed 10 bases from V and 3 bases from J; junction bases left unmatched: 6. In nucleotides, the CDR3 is TGTGCCACTAGCGGTGTATACTACGAGCAGTACTTC. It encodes CATSGVYYEQYF.

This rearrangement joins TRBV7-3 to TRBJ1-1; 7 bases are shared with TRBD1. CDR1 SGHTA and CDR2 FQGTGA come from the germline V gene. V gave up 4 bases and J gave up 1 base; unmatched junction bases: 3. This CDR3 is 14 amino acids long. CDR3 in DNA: TGTGCCAGCAGCTACGACAGGGAGAACACTGAAGCTTTCTTT. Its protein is CASSYDRENTEAFF.

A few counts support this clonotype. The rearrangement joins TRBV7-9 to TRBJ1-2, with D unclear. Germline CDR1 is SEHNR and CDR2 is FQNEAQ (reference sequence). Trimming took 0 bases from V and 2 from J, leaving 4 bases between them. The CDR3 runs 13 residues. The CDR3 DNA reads TGTGCCAGCAGCTTAGCAGGGAACTATGGCTACACCTTC. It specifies CASSLAGNYGYTF.